This note documents a single T cell receptor beta chain sequence. The antigen remains unidentified. Between the trimmed V and J ends, which lost 2 bases and 3 bases, there was a span of 11 bases. The CDR3 consists of 15 residues. CDR1 and CDR2 from the germline V gene are MNHEY and SMNVEV (reference sequence). These data belong to a study of cytomegalovirus exposure and HLA in healthy donors. Overall study results and limits: Fewer N-insertions than the roughly 670-donor mean were reportedly shown by an Asian-associated ancestry cluster in a later analysis.

In the PCR, 60 Vbeta and 13 Jbeta primers were used. Data came from immunoSEQ multiplex PCR; TCRdb stores just in-frame clones and leaves some out. The table records over 200,000 clones, roughly 91% of them present only once. This clonotype was obtained from a woman aged 18-30 years in good health and CMV-seronegative. The chain couples TRBV27 to TRBJ2-1, with D possibly being TRBD1 (5 bases). Sequencing input: PBMCs. CDR3 in DNA: TGTGCCAGCAGTTTACAGGGAACGCTCTACAATGAGCAGTTCTTC. Translating gives CASSLQGTLYNEQFF.